This section outlines one T cell receptor (beta chain) sequence together with its context. What it binds is not known. Each donor was a Caucasian adult residing in Nashville, Tennessee. Unsorted samples drew genomic DNA from some 82 million PBMCs. This specimen comes from a study of shared clonotypes between healthy human individuals. Study-level points and caveats: Exclusively blood specimens were collected; tissue repertoires likely differ.

At a deep level, the assay was run. TCRdb keeps only in-frame clones here, not all; method: immunoSEQ multiplex PCR. Counted here are some 480,000 clones, less than 80% occurring once; the ten biggest clones make up 9.5% to 15%. Per germline, CDR1 SGHVS and CDR2 FQNEAQ. The CDR3 loop spans 12 amino acids. Between the trimmed V and J ends, which lost 0 bases and 11 bases, there was a span of 11 bases. Sequenced material: PBMCs. The chain has TRBV7-8 and TRBJ2-7, with D perhaps given as TRBD1 or TRBD2 (6 bases each). This TCR derives from a middle-aged woman in good health. Some clones in this sample may be carry-over from other donors' samples. The CDR3 DNA follows: TGTGCCAGCAGCTTAGCGGGGGGCTTAGAGTACTTC. Its translation is CASSLAGGLEYF.